The rows below give T cell receptor beta chains drawn from one sample of a study of blood T cell repertoires in COVID-19. The repertoire was sequenced with immunoSEQ multiplex PCR; TCRdb's copy has only in-frame clones and lacks some. Of roughly 260,000 clones in the sample, around 90% were seen once. Sequencing used PBMCs or T cells enriched from blood (not recorded which). These receptors all come from a woman younger than 45 with acute COVID-19. The CDR3 runs from the conserved cysteine through the conserved F or W. The D gene is left open where the match is weak. Size is omitted from some rows. Given values are once, few, many or a class for expanded clones.

NA	TRBD1	TRBV4-1	TRBJ2-2	TGCGCCAGCAGCCTAGGGGGCGTAGGAACCGGGGAGCTGTTTTTT	CASSLGGVGTGELFF
NA	NA	TRBV6-5	TRBJ1-4	TGTGCCATCCTCGGACTCGGGAGGGGTGAAAAACTGTTTTTT	CAILGLGRGEKLFF
NA	TRBD1	TRBV18	TRBJ2-5	TGTGCCAGCTCACCAATGAGGGGACAGTACCAAGAGACCCAGTACTTC	CASSPMRGQYQETQYF
NA	TRBD1	TRBV10-3	TRBJ2-1	TGTGCCATCAGTAAGACAGGGGGCAATGAGCAGTTCTTC	CAISKTGGNEQFF
NA	NA	TRBV28	TRBJ2-7	TGTGCCAGCAGTCCGACGGGGCAGGGGAGCTACGAGCAGTACTTC	CASSPTGQGSYEQYF
NA	NA	TRBV11-3	TRBJ2-2	TGTGCCAGCAGCCCAGGGGACACCGGGGAGCTGTTTTTT	CASSPGDTGELFF
once	NA	TRBV6-2/TRBV6-3	TRBJ2-7	TGTGCCAGCAGTTACCCGGTCCCCGTCGAGCAGTACTTC	CASSYPVPVEQYF
NA	TRBD2	TRBV27	TRBJ2-1	TGTGCCAGCGGGACTAGCGGGAGTTATGAGCAGTTCTTC	CASGTSGSYEQFF
once	NA	TRBV28	TRBJ2-7	TGTGCCAGCAGTCCCCCGGGGGGCCCGTATTCCTACGAGCAGTACTTC	CASSPPGGPYSYEQYF
NA	TRBD1	TRBV28	TRBJ1-6	TGTGCCAGCAGTTTATCAGGGGGAACTAATTCACCCCTCCACTTT	CASSLSGGTNSPLHF
once	NA	TRBV5-1	TRBJ1-1	TGCGCCAGCAGCTTGGATATGGCCGCGGACACTGAAGCTTTCTTT	CASSLDMAADTEAFF
NA	TRBD1	TRBV5-4	TRBJ1-2	TGTGCCAGCAGCGCGGGACAGGGGGCAAATGGCTACACCTTC	CASSAGQGANGYTF
NA	TRBD2	TRBV7-2	TRBJ2-1	TGTGCCAGCAGCTTGACTAGCGGGAGTGTTTACAATGAGCAGTTCTTC	CASSLTSGSVYNEQFF
NA	TRBD1	TRBV5-4	TRBJ2-3	TGTGCCAGCAGCTTAGTGGGTACCGGGACAGAGGCAGATACGCAGTATTTT	CASSLVGTGTEADTQYF
once	TRBD2	TRBV10-3	TRBJ2-3	TGTGCCATCAGTCCTCCGGTGGGACTAGCGGGGGACACAGATACGCAGTATTTT	CAISPPVGLAGDTDTQYF
NA	TRBD1	TRBV28	TRBJ1-4	TGTGCCAGCAGTCCTACGGGACAGGGGGCCTCTAATGAAAAACTGTTTTTT	CASSPTGQGASNEKLFF
NA	NA	TRBV19	TRBJ1-1	TGTGCCAGTAGTCGTTTGAACACTGAAGCTTTCTTT	CASSRLNTEAFF
NA	NA	TRBV7-9	TRBJ1-1	TGTGCCAGCAGCCCCCAGACTGAAGCTTTCTTT	CASSPQTEAFF
NA	TRBD2	TRBV18	TRBJ2-1	TGTGCCAGCTCACAAGGAGCGGGGTCTTTTGTCAATGAGCAGTTCTTC	CASSQGAGSFVNEQFF
NA	NA	TRBV29-1	TRBJ2-1	TGCAGCGTCCATGTATCGAGCTCCTACAATGAGCAGTTCTTC	CSVHVSSSYNEQFF
NA	NA	TRBV6-1	TRBJ2-2	TGTGCCAGCAGTGAGACTAGTTCAGGGGGGGAGCTGTTTTTT	CASSETSSGGELFF
few	TRBD1	TRBV19	TRBJ2-7	TGTGCCAGTATGGCCCGGGACAGGGCCGGCGAGCAGTACTTC	CASMARDRAGEQYF
few	NA	TRBV2	TRBJ2-1	TGTGCCAGCAGTGAACAGTGGCCGCCGTTCGAGCAGTTCTTC	CASSEQWPPFEQFF
NA	NA	TRBV30	TRBJ1-3	TGTGCCTGGAGTCCGATCCCGGACTCCCTTGGAAACACCATATATTTT	CAWSPIPDSLGNTIYF
NA	NA	TRBV10-3	TRBJ2-7	TGTGCCATCAGTGGAGGAGGGGGCTCGTCCTACGAGCAGTACTTC	CAISGGGGSSYEQYF
NA	TRBD1	TRBV9	TRBJ1-2	TGTGCCAGCAGCGACCCGGGACAGGGTATCTATGGCTACACCTTC	CASSDPGQGIYGYTF
NA	TRBD1	TRBV29-1	TRBJ2-1	TGCAGCGTTGAGTCTCAGGACAGGGGCAATGAGCAGTTCTTC	CSVESQDRGNEQFF
once	TRBD2	TRBV13	TRBJ2-3	TGTGCCAGCAGCCCCAACCGCGGGGGGGCCAGGGATACGCAGTATTTT	CASSPNRGGARDTQYF
NA	TRBD1	TRBV9	TRBJ1-6	TGTGCCAGCAGCGTAGGACAGGGGGCAAATTCACCCCTCCACTTT	CASSVGQGANSPLHF
few	NA	TRBV7-2	TRBJ2-2	TGTGCCAGCAGAAGACAAACCGGGGAGCTGTTTTTT	CASRRQTGELFF